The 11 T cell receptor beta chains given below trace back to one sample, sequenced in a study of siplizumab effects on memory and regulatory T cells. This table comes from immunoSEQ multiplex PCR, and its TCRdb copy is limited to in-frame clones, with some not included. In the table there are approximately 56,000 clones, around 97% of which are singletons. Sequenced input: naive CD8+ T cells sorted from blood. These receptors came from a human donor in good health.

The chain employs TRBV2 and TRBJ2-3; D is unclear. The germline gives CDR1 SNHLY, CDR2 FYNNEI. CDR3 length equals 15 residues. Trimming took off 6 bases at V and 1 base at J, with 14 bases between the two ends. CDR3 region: CASRWARRGTDTQYF. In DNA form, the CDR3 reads TGTGCCAGCAGGTGGGCCCGACGGGGCACAGATACGCAGTATTTT.

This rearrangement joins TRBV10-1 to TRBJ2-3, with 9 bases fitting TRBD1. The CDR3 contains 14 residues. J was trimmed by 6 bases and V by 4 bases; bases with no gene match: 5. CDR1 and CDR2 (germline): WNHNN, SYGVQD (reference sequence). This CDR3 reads CASSGGQGTDTQYF. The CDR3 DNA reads TGCGCCAGCAGTGGGGGACAGGGAACGGATACGCAGTATTTT.

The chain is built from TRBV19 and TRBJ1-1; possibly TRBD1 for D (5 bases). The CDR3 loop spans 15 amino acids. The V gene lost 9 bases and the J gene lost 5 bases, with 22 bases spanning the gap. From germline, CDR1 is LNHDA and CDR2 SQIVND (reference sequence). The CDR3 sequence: CASQPFVRGSTEAFF. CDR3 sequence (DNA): TGTGCCAGCCAACCATTTGTCCGGGGGAGTACTGAAGCTTTCTTT.

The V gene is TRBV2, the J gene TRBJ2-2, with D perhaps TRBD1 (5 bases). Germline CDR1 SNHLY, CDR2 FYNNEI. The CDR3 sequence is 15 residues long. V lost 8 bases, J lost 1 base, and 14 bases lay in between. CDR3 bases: TGTGCCAGCTGGATACCGGACAAGAACACCGGGGAGCTGTTTTTT. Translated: CASWIPDKNTGELFF. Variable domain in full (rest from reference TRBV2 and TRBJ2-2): EPEVTQTPSHQVTQMGQEVILRCVPISNHLYFYWYRQILGQKVEFLVSFYNNEISEKSEIFDDQFSVERPDGSNFTLKIRSTKLEDSAMYFCASWIPDKNTGELFFGEGSRLTVL.

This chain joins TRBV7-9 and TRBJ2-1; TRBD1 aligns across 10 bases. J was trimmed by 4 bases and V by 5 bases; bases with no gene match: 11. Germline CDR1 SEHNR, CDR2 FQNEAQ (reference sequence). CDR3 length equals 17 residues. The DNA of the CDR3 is TGTGCCAGCAGCCCCCGCGGCGGGACAGGGGTTTACAATGAGCAGTTCTTC. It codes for CASSPRGGTGVYNEQFF. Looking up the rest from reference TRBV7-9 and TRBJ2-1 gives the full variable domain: DTGVSQNPRHKITKRGQNVTFRCDPISEHNRLYWYRQTLGQGPEFLTYFQNEAQLEKSRLLSDRFSAERPKGSFSTLEIQRTEQGDSAMYLCASSPRGGTGVYNEQFFGPGTRLTVL.

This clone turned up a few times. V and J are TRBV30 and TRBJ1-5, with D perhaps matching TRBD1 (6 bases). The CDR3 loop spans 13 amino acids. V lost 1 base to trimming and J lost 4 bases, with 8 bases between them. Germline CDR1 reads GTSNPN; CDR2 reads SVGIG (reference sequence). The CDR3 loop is CAWSADRNQPQHF. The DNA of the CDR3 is TGTGCCTGGAGTGCCGACAGGAATCAGCCCCAGCATTTT.

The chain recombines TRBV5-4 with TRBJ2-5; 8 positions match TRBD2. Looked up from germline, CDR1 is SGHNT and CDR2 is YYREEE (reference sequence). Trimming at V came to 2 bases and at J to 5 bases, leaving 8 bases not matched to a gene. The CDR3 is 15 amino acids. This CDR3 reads CASSFYREGFETQYF. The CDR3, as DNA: TGTGCCAGCAGCTTTTATCGGGAGGGCTTTGAGACCCAGTACTTC.

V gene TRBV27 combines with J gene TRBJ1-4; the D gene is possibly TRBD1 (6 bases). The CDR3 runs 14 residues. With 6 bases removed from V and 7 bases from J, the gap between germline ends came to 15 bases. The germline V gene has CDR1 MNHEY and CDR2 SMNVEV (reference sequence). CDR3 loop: CASSLGAGVEKLFF. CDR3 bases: TGTGCCAGCAGCCTTGGGGCAGGGGTTGAAAAACTGTTTTTT.

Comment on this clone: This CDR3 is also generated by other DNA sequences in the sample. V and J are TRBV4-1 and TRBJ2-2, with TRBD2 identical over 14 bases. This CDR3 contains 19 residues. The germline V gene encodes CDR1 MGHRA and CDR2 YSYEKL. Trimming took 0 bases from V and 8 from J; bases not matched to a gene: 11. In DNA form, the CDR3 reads TGCGCCAGCAGCCAAGAGGGAATGGGACTAGCGGGAGTGCTTGGGGAGCTGTTTTTT. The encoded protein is CASSQEGMGLAGVLGELFF.

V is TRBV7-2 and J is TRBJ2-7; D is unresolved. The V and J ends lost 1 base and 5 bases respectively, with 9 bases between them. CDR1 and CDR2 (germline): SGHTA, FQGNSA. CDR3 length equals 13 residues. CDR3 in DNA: TGTGCCAGCAGCTTAGTAGTAGGGAACGAGCAGTACTTC. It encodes CASSLVVGNEQYF. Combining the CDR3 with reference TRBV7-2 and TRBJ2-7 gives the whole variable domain GAGVSQSPSNKVTEKGKDVELRCDPISGHTALYWYRQSLGQGLEFLIYFQGNSAPDKSGLPSDRFSAERTGGSVSTLTIQRTQQEDSAVYLCASSLVVGNEQYFGPGTRLTVT.

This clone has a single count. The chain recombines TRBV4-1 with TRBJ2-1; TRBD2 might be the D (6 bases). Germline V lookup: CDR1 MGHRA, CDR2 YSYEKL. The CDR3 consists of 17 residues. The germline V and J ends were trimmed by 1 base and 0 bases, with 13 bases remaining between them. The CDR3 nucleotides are TGCGCCAGCAGCCAAGCGGGCGGGATCAGCTCCTACAATGAGCAGTTCTTC. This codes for CASSQAGGISSYNEQFF.